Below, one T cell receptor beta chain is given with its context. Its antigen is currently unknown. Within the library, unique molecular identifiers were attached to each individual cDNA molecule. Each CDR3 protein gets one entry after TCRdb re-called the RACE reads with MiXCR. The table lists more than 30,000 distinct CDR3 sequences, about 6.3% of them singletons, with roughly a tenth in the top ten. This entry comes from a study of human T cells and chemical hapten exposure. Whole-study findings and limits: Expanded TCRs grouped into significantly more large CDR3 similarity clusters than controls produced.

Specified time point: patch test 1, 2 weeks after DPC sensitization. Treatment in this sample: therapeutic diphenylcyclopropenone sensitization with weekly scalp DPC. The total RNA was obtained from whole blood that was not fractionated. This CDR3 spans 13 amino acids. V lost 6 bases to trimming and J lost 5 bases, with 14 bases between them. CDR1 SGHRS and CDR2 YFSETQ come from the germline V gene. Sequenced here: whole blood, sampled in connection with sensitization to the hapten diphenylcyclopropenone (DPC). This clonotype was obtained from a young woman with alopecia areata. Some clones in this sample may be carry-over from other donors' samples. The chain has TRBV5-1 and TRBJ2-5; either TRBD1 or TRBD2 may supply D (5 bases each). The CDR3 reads CASTGALGETQYF. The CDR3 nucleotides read TGCGCCAGCACCGGGGCCCTGGGTGAGACCCAGTACTTC. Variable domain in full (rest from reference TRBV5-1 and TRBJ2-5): KAGVTQTPRYLIKTRGQQVTLSCSPISGHRSVSWYQQTPGQGLQFLFEYFSETQRNKGNFPGRFSGRQFSNSRSEMNVSTLELGDSALYLCASTGALGETQYFGPGTRLLVL.